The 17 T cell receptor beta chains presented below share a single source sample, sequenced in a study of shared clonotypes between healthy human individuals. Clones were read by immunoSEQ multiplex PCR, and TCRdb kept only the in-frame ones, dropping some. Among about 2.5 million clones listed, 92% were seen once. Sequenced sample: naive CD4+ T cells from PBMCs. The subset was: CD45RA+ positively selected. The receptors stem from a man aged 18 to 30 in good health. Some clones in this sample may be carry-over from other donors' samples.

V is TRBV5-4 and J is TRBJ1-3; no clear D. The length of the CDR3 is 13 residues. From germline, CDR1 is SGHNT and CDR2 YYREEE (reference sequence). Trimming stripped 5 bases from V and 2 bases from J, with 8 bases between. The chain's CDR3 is CASRKPPGNTIYF. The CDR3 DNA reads TGTGCCAGCAGGAAGCCTCCTGGAAACACCATATATTTT.

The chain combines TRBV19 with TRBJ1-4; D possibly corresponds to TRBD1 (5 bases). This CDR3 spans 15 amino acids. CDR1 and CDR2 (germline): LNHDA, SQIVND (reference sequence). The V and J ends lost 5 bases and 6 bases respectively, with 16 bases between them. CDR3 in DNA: TGTGCCAGTAGTCTGGACATGAGGAGTTATGAAAAACTGTTTTTT. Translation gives CASSLDMRSYEKLFF.

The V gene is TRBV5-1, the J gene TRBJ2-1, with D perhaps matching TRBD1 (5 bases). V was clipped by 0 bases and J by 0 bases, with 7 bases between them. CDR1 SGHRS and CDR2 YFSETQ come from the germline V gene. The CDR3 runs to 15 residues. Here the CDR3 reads CASSLGQPSYNEQFF. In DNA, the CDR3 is TGCGCCAGCAGCTTGGGACAGCCCTCCTACAATGAGCAGTTCTTC.

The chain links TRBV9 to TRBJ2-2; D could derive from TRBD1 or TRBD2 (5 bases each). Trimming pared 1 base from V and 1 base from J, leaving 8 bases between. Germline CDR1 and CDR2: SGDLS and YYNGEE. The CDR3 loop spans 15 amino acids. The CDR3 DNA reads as TGTGCCAGCAGCGTAATGAGGGGGAACACCGGGGAGCTGTTTTTT. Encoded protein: CASSVMRGNTGELFF.

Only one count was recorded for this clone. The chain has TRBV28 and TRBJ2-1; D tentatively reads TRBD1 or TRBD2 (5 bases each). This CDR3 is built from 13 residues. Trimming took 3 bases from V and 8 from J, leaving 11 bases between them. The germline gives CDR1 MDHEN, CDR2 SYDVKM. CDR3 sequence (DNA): TGTGCCAGCAGTTTTGTTAGAGGGGATGAGCAGTTCTTC. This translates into CASSFVRGDEQFF.

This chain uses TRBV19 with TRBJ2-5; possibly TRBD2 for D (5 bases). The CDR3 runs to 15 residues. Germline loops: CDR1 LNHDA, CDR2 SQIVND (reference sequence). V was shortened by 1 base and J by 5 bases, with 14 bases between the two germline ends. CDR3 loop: CASSIGFGGGETQYF. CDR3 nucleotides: TGTGCCAGTAGTATAGGTTTTGGCGGCGGGGAGACCCAGTACTTC. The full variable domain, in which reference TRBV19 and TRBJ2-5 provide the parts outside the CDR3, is DGGITQSPKYLFRKEGQNVTLSCEQNLNHDAMYWYRQDPGQGLRLIYYSQIVNDFQKGDIAEGYSVSREKKESFPLTVTSAQKNPTAFYLCASSIGFGGGETQYFGPGTRLLVL.

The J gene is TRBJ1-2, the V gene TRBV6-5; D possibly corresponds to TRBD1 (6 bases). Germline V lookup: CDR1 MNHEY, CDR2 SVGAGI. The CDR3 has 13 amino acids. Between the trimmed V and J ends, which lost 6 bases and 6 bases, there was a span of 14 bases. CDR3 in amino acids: CASRDRDNHGYTF. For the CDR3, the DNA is TGTGCCAGCAGGGACCGGGACAACCATGGCTACACCTTC.

CDR3 bases: TGTGCCAGCAGCCCCGAGGTCCGCACTGAAGCTTTCTTT. It is translated as CASSPEVRTEAFF. The chain has TRBV7-9 and TRBJ1-1; unclear D gene. The germline gives CDR1 SEHNR, CDR2 FQNEAQ (reference sequence). Trimming pared 5 bases from V and 4 bases from J, leaving 11 bases between. The length of the CDR3 is 13 residues.

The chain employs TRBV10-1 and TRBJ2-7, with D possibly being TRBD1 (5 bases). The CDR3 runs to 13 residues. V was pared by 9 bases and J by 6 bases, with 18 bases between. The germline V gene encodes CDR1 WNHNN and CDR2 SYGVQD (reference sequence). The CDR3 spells CARAWGRAAEQYF. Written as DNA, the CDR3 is TGCGCCAGGGCGTGGGGCAGGGCCGCCGAGCAGTACTTC.

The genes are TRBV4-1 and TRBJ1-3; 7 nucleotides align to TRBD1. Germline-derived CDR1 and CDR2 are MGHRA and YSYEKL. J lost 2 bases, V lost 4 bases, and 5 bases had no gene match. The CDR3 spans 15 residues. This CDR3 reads CASSRQQGTGNTIYF. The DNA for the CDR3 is TGCGCCAGCAGCCGACAACAGGGGACTGGAAACACCATATATTTT.

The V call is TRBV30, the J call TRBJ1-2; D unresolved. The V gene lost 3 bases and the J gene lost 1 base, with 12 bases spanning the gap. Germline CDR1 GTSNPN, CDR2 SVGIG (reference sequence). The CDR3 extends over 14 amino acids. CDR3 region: CAWSVAGRNYGYTF. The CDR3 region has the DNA TGTGCCTGGAGCGTGGCAGGTCGTAACTATGGCTACACCTTC.

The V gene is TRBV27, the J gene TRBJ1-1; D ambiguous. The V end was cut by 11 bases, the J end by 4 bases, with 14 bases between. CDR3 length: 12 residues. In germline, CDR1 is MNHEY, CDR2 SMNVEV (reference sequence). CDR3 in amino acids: CALVLGGTEAFF. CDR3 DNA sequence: TGTGCCCTCGTGTTGGGAGGCACTGAAGCTTTCTTT.

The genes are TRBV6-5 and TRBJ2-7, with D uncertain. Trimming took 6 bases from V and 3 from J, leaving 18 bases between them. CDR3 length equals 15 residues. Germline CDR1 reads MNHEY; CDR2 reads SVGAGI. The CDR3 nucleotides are TGTGCCAGCAGGTCGACATGGGTGGGTATCTACGAGCAGTACTTC. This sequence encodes CASRSTWVGIYEQYF.

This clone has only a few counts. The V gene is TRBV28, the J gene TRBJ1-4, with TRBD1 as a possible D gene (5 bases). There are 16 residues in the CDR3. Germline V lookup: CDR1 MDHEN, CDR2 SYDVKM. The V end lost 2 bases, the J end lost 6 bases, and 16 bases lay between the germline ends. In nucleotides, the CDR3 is TGTGCCAGCAGTTTAGAGGGGTTGGGTCCCCATGAAAAACTGTTTTTT. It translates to CASSLEGLGPHEKLFF.

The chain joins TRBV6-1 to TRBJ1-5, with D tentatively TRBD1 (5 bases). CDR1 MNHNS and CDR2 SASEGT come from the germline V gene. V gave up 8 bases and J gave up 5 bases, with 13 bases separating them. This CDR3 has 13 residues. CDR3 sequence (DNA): TGTGCCAGCCGCCCAGGGTCCCATCAGCCCCAGCATTTT. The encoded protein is CASRPGSHQPQHF.

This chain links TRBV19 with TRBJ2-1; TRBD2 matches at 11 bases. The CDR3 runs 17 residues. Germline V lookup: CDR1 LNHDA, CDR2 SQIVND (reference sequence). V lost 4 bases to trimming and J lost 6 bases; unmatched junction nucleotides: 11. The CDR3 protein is CASSTIAGGPSGNEQFF. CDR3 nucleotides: TGTGCCAGTAGTACTATAGCGGGAGGGCCCTCAGGCAATGAGCAGTTCTTC.

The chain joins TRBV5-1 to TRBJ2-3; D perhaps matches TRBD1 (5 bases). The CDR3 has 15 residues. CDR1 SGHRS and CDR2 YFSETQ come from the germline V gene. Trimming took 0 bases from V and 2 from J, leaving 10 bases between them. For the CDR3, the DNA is TGCGCCAGCAGCTTGGGGGCAGGGTACACAGATACGCAGTATTTT. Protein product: CASSLGAGYTDTQYF.